Listed below are T cell receptor beta chains from one sample, sequenced in a study of beta chain features in type 1 diabetes. The method was immunoSEQ multiplex PCR; TCRdb's version includes in-frame clones alone and lacks a portion of them. The repertoire holds 120,000 to 150,000 clones, with around 9.3% as singletons. Sequenced: naive CD4+ T cells from blood. The receptors come from a man aged 18-30 years in good health. Each CDR3 is given with its conserved first and last residue. A D gene is named only where the DNA matches it firmly. The listing skips clone size in some rows; elsewhere it reads once, few, many or a size class.

clone size,J gene,V gene,D gene,CDR3 DNA,CDR3 protein
many,TRBJ1-1,TRBV18,.,TGTGCCAGCTCACCACTGGCAGATGAAGCTTTCTTT,CASSPLADEAFF
.,TRBJ1-2,TRBV9,.,TGTGCCAGCAGCCCTCCATCGGGGAACTATGGCTACACCTTC,CASSPPSGNYGYTF
.,TRBJ2-7,TRBV6-5,TRBD1,TGTGCCAGCAGTTACTCGACAGGGGGCAGCTACGAGCAGTACTTC,CASSYSTGGSYEQYF
few,TRBJ2-5,TRBV2,.,TGTGCCAGCAGTGTAACTACCAGTTTGCAGACCCAGTACTTC,CASSVTTSLQTQYF
.,TRBJ2-2,TRBV5-4,.,TGTGCCAGCACCCGAACTGACGGGACCGGGGAGCTGTTTTTT,CASTRTDGTGELFF
few,TRBJ1-6,TRBV6-4,TRBD1,TGTGCCAGCAGTGAAGACAGGGCTTCACCCCTCCACTTT,CASSEDRASPLHF
.,TRBJ1-2,TRBV6-5,.,TGTGCCAGCAGTTACTCGAACAGTCCAGGTGCCTATGGCTACACCTTC,CASSYSNSPGAYGYTF
few,TRBJ2-3,TRBV30,.,TGTGCCTGGAGTGTCCCGGGCAGGCAGGGTACAGATACGCAGTATTTT,CAWSVPGRQGTDTQYF
few,TRBJ2-7,TRBV7-2,TRBD2,TGTGCCAGCAGCATAATCACAGGACTAGCAAAGTACTTC,CASSIITGLAKYF
few,TRBJ2-3,TRBV5-1,.,TGCGCCAGCAGTGACAGTACTAGCACAGATACGCAGTATTTT,CASSDSTSTDTQYF
.,TRBJ2-7,TRBV6-5,.,TGTGCCAGCAGTTACTCAGGGGGGGGATTATACGAGCAGTACTTC,CASSYSGGGLYEQYF
.,TRBJ2-3,TRBV19,.,TGTGCTAGTAGTATTGGAGAGGATACGCAGTATTTT,CASSIGEDTQYF
few,TRBJ1-4,TRBV5-8,.,TGTGCCAGCAGCTTGGTATTGGCAGGACTTGAAAAACTGTTTTTT,CASSLVLAGLEKLFF
.,TRBJ2-2,TRBV25-1,.,TGTGCCAGCAGCCTCTCCCGGGGGGCACTCACCGGGGAGCTGTTTTTT,CASSLSRGALTGELFF
few,TRBJ2-1,TRBV25-1,TRBD2,TGTGCCAGCAGGAGGCCCGGACTAGCGGGGGGACACAATGAGCAGTTCTTC,CASRRPGLAGGHNEQFF
many,TRBJ2-3,TRBV28,TRBD2,TGTGCCAGCACACTAGCGGGGGTTGGAGATACGCAGTATTTT,CASTLAGVGDTQYF
few,TRBJ2-7,TRBV6-1,TRBD2,TGTGCCACTAAACGGGGGGACGAGCAGTACTTC,CATKRGDEQYF
many,TRBJ2-5,TRBV7-9,.,TGTGCCAGCAGCTTGGCCCAAGAGACCCAGTACTTC,CASSLAQETQYF
.,TRBJ1-2,TRBV28,.,TGTGCCAGCAGTGCGCAGGGGAGGGAAAGTGGCTACACCTTC,CASSAQGRESGYTF
.,TRBJ2-3,TRBV6-1,TRBD2,TGTGCCAGCAGTGCACCCGGGGGGGGTCCGGTTACGCAGTATTTT,CASSAPGGGPVTQYF
.,TRBJ1-2,TRBV6-1,TRBD1,TGTGCCAGCAGTGAAGCGACGGACAGGGCAGATGGCTACACCTTC,CASSEATDRADGYTF
few,TRBJ1-1,TRBV10-2,.,TGCGCCATCCGACTCACGAACACTGAAGCTTTCTTT,CAIRLTNTEAFF
.,TRBJ1-5,TRBV29-1,.,TGCAGCGTCGGGGGGGCATTTGACAATCAGCCCCAGCATTTT,CSVGGAFDNQPQHF
few,TRBJ2-2,TRBV7-3,TRBD2,TGTGCCAGCAGCCCTAACGGGGGGGCGGGCGGCACCGGGGAGCTGTTTTTT,CASSPNGGAGGTGELFF
.,TRBJ1-6,TRBV6-5,TRBD1,TGTGCCAGCGGGGGGACAGGGAATTCACCCCTCCACTTT,CASGGTGNSPLHF
.,TRBJ1-4,TRBV6-1,.,TGTGCCAGCAGACAGGCAAGCGAAAAACTGTTTTTT,CASRQASEKLFF
.,TRBJ1-1,TRBV14,.,TGTGCCAGCAGCCAAGGTCTAAACAGGGACACTGAAGCTTTCTTT,CASSQGLNRDTEAFF
.,TRBJ2-7,TRBV5-6,.,TGTGCCAGCAGCTCCGCCGGGGAGCAGTACTTC,CASSSAGEQYF
.,TRBJ1-2,TRBV10-3,.,TGTGCCATCGGAGGAGGGGTATGGGACTATGGCTACACCTTC,CAIGGGVWDYGYTF
.,TRBJ2-2,TRBV5-4,TRBD2,TGTGCCAGCAGCTGGATCCGCGGGGGGGCAAACACCGGGGAGCTGTTTTTT,CASSWIRGGANTGELFF
.,TRBJ1-4,TRBV9,TRBD1,TGTGCCAGCAGCCGGACAGGTGTTAATGAAAAACTGTTTTTT,CASSRTGVNEKLFF
.,TRBJ1-6,TRBV6-5,.,TGTGCCAGCAGTTACGCCCAGGGTCACCATAATTCACCCCTCCACTTT,CASSYAQGHHNSPLHF
.,TRBJ1-5,TRBV12-1,.,TGTGCCAGCAGCTCCTCAGGCGGGGGGAGAGGCAATCAGCCCCAGCATTTT,CASSSSGGGRGNQPQHF
few,TRBJ2-5,TRBV7-9,.,TGTGCCAGCAGCTTTTTTCCGAGGCCACAAGAGACCCAGTACTTC,CASSFFPRPQETQYF
.,TRBJ2-3,TRBV9,.,TGTGCCAGCAGCGTAGATCGGGGACACACAGATACGCAGTATTTT,CASSVDRGHTDTQYF
.,TRBJ2-3,TRBV12-5,.,TGTGCTAGTGGTTTGGGACAAAACACAGATACGCAGTATTTT,CASGLGQNTDTQYF
.,TRBJ1-6,TRBV6-6,.,TGTGCCAGCAGAACAGGGCTGTCACCCCTCCACTTT,CASRTGLSPLHF
few,TRBJ2-5,TRBV21-1,.,TGTGCCAGCAGCAAAGCGAACTCGGCGGGGGAAGGGGAGACCCAGTACTTC,CASSKANSAGEGETQYF
many,TRBJ2-1,TRBV30,TRBD1,TGTGCCTGGAGGAGACAGGGCTACAATGAGCAGTTCTTC,CAWRRQGYNEQFF
few,TRBJ2-7,TRBV7-2,TRBD2,TGTGCCAGCAGCCCCGGGGGGGGGTCCCGCTCCTACGAGCAGTACTTC,CASSPGGGSRSYEQYF
.,TRBJ2-3,TRBV5-1,TRBD2,TGCGCCAGCAGCAAAAGGACTAGCGGGGGACCAGATACGCAGTATTTT,CASSKRTSGGPDTQYF
.,TRBJ1-5,TRBV30,.,TGTGCCTGGAGTGTAACCGGGTCGGCCCAGCATTTT,CAWSVTGSAQHF
.,TRBJ2-1,TRBV7-3,TRBD1,TGTGCCAGCAGCTTAATGGGACAGGGAAGTTTCTCCTACAATGAGCAGTTCTTC,CASSLMGQGSFSYNEQFF
.,TRBJ2-1,TRBV7-2,.,TGTGCCAGCAGGCCTAGTCCCTCGGAATTAAATGAGCAGTTCTTC,CASRPSPSELNEQFF
many,TRBJ2-1,TRBV28,TRBD1,TGTGCCAGCAGTGCACAGGGGTCTGAGCAGTTCTTC,CASSAQGSEQFF
few,TRBJ1-2,TRBV27,TRBD1,TGTGCCAGCAGTTCATACAGGGGGCGACCCTATGGCTACACCTTC,CASSSYRGRPYGYTF
few,TRBJ1-5,TRBV5-6,.,TGTGCCAGCAGCTTCACAGGCCCTGATCAGCCCCAGCATTTT,CASSFTGPDQPQHF
.,TRBJ2-2,TRBV7-9,TRBD1,TGTGCCAGCAGCTTACAGGGGGCGGACACCGGGGAGCTGTTTTTT,CASSLQGADTGELFF
.,TRBJ2-2,TRBV5-4,TRBD1,TGTGCCAGCAGCGCGGGACAGGGGTCCGGGGAGCTGTTTTTT,CASSAGQGSGELFF
few,TRBJ2-7,TRBV30,.,TGTGCCTGGTCGTCGAGGGGGGGGCCATACGAGCAGTACTTC,CAWSSRGGPYEQYF
.,TRBJ2-3,TRBV5-8,.,TGTGCCAGCAGACCTACGGACTATTCGCAGTATTTT,CASRPTDYSQYF
.,TRBJ2-3,TRBV9,TRBD2,TGTGCCAGCAGCGTAGCTAGCGGGGGATCTAGCACAGATACGCAGTATTTT,CASSVASGGSSTDTQYF
.,TRBJ1-2,TRBV29-1,.,TGCAGCGTTGAAGTCGGAACAGGGTCCTATGGCTACACCTTC,CSVEVGTGSYGYTF
few,TRBJ2-3,TRBV4-3,.,TGCGCCAGCAGCCGAGACTCAGATACGCAGTATTTT,CASSRDSDTQYF
few,TRBJ1-1,TRBV10-2,.,TGCGCCAGCAGTGAGCAGGGGAAGACTGAAGCTTTCTTT,CASSEQGKTEAFF
few,TRBJ1-2,TRBV7-9,.,TGTGCCAGCAGCTTATCCCCCGCGGATGGCTACACCTTC,CASSLSPADGYTF
few,TRBJ1-2,TRBV6-6,TRBD1,TGTGCCAGCAGAACCGGGACAGGGGGAGGCTACACCTTC,CASRTGTGGGYTF